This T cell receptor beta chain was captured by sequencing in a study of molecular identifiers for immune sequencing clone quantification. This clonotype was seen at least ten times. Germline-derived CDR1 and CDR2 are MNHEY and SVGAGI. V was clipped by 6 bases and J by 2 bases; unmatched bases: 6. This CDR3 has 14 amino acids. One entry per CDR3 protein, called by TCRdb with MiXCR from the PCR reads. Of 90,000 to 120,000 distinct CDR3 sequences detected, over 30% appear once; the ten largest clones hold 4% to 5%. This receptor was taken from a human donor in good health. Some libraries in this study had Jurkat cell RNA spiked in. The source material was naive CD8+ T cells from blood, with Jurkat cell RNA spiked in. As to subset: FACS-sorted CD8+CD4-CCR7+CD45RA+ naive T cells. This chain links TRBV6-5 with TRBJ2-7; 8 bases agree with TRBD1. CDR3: CASRPGQGAYEQYF. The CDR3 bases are TGTGCCAGCAGGCCCGGACAGGGAGCCTACGAGCAGTACTTC.